This is a list of T cell receptor beta chains from one sample in a study of blood T cell repertoires in COVID-19. The assay was immunoSEQ multiplex PCR, and TCRdb's table has in-frame clones only and misses some. The table lists fewer than 55,000 clones, 68% of them singletons. Input material: peripheral blood. The receptor source for this set is a woman in her 70s with acute or convalescent COVID-19. CDR3s include the opening cysteine and the closing phenylalanine or tryptophan. The D gene is left open where the match is weak. Size is stated for part of the rows, as once, few or many counts, or as a class when the clone is expanded.

size	V	D	J	CDR3	DNA
-	TRBV7-3	TRBD2	TRBJ2-5	CASSPQRGRGETQYF	TGTGCCAGCAGCCCTCAGCGGGGGAGGGGGGAGACCCAGTACTTC
-	TRBV5-1	-	TRBJ2-6	CASSPAGANVLTF	TGCGCCAGCAGCCCCGCGGGGGCCAACGTCCTGACTTTC
-	TRBV5-1	-	TRBJ2-7	CASSPTGTTYEQYF	TGCGCCAGCAGCCCAACCGGGACAACCTACGAGCAGTACTTC
-	TRBV9	TRBD1	TRBJ2-7	CASSIAGTAVYEQYF	TGTGCCAGCAGCATAGCCGGGACAGCGGTCTACGAGCAGTACTTC
few	TRBV3-1/TRBV3-2	-	TRBJ2-1	CASSQLNEQFF	TGTGCCAGCAGCCAACTGAATGAGCAGTTCTTC
-	TRBV11-2	-	TRBJ2-1	CASRGSAGEQFF	TGTGCCAGCAGGGGGTCAGCAGGGGAGCAGTTCTTC
few	TRBV7-9	-	TRBJ1-6	CASSLEGDSPLHF	TGTGCCAGCAGCTTAGAGGGGGATTCACCCCTCCACTTT
-	TRBV28	-	TRBJ2-7	CASSLGASSYEQYF	TGTGCCAGCAGTTTAGGGGCTAGCTCCTACGAGCAGTACTTC
once	TRBV3-1/TRBV3-2	-	TRBJ1-6	CAAKSYNSPLHF	TGTGCCGCGAAGTCCTATAATTCACCCCTCCACTTT
-	TRBV5-1	TRBD1	TRBJ1-5	CASSPGTGNQPQHF	TGCGCCAGCAGCCCAGGGACAGGGAATCAGCCCCAGCATTTT
many	TRBV28	TRBD1	TRBJ1-1	CASSSLLNWDRGRRNTEAFF	TGTGCCAGCAGCAGTCTGCTGAATTGGGACAGGGGAAGAAGAAACACTGAAGCTTTCTTT
-	TRBV27	-	TRBJ2-7	CASSLRQHYEQYF	TGTGCCAGCAGTCTCCGACAACATTACGAGCAGTACTTC
-	TRBV18	-	TRBJ1-1	CASSPPVGRGAEAFF	TGTGCCAGCTCACCACCGGTCGGCAGGGGCGCTGAAGCTTTCTTT
-	TRBV7-9	-	TRBJ1-1	CASSQNGVSNTEAFF	TGTGCCAGCAGCCAGAACGGGGTTTCGAACACTGAAGCTTTCTTT
few	TRBV6-5	-	TRBJ2-4	CASSRLAKNIQYF	TGTGCCAGCAGCAGATTAGCCAAAAACATTCAGTACTTC
-	TRBV5-1	TRBD1	TRBJ1-2	CASSGDRGLFGYTF	TGCGCCAGCAGCGGGGACAGGGGGCTTTTTGGTTACACCTTC
-	TRBV5-5	TRBD1	TRBJ1-2	CASSHPDRGLGYTF	TGTGCCAGCAGCCACCCGGACAGGGGGCTTGGCTACACCTTC
-	TRBV4-2	-	TRBJ2-5	CASSQTEAQETQYF	TGTGCCAGCAGCCAGACAGAAGCCCAAGAGACCCAGTACTTC
-	TRBV13	TRBD1	TRBJ2-2	CASSSSPGTGDTGELFF	TGTGCCAGCAGCTCGTCCCCCGGGACAGGGGACACCGGGGAGCTGTTTTTT
few	TRBV12-5	TRBD1	TRBJ2-7	CATYSTGSGHEQYF	TGTGCTACCTACTCGACAGGGTCCGGCCACGAGCAGTACTTC
few	TRBV18	TRBD1	TRBJ1-4	CASSPGTGDEKLFF	TGTGCCAGCTCACCAGGGACAGGGGACGAAAAACTGTTTTTT
-	TRBV5-5	TRBD2	TRBJ2-4	CASSRLAGVIDIQYF	TGTGCCAGCAGCCGACTAGCGGGGGTTATAGACATTCAGTACTTC
few	TRBV6-5	TRBD1	TRBJ1-1	CASSWQGALDFF	TGTGCCAGCAGTTGGCAGGGGGCGCTGGATTTCTTT
few	TRBV6-2/TRBV6-3	-	TRBJ1-1	CASSPGQGLGVEAFF	TGTGCCAGCAGCCCCGGGCAGGGGCTTGGGGTTGAAGCTTTCTTT
-	TRBV2	-	TRBJ1-1	CASSGYSFDTLNTEAFF	TGTGCCAGCAGTGGCTATAGTTTTGACACTTTAAACACTGAAGCTTTCTTT
-	TRBV7-3	TRBD2	TRBJ2-7	CASSTSGGYSYEQYF	TGTGCCAGCAGCACTAGCGGGGGGTACTCCTACGAGCAGTACTTC
once	TRBV19	-	TRBJ1-5	CASSIYFQDGNQPQHF	TGTGCCAGTAGTATTTACTTCCAGGATGGCAATCAGCCCCAGCATTTT
-	TRBV5-1	TRBD1	TRBJ2-7	CASSLAPGQASYEQYF	TGCGCCAGCAGCTTGGCCCCGGGACAGGCCTCCTACGAGCAGTACTTC
-	TRBV24-1	TRBD2	TRBJ2-1	CATSDRGGSINEQFF	TGTGCCACCAGTGATCGGGGCGGGAGTATAAATGAGCAGTTCTTC
-	TRBV11-2	TRBD1	TRBJ1-4	CASSRSGQGAEKLFF	TGTGCCAGCAGCCGGAGCGGGCAGGGGGCTGAAAAACTGTTTTTT
few	TRBV14	TRBD1	TRBJ2-5	CASSQEQGRETQYF	TGTGCCAGCAGCCAAGAACAGGGGCGGGAGACCCAGTACTTC
-	TRBV10-3	-	TRBJ2-7	CAIKGLRGDYEQYF	TGTGCCATCAAGGGTTTGCGGGGCGACTACGAGCAGTACTTC
once	TRBV10-3	-	TRBJ2-1	CAISESGAPRYNEQFF	TGTGCCATCAGTGAGTCTGGCGCCCCGAGGTACAATGAGCAGTTCTTC
medium-sized	TRBV5-4	-	TRBJ2-6	CASSFRVTGANVLTF	TGTGCCAGCAGCTTCCGGGTTACTGGGGCCAACGTCCTGACTTTC
-	TRBV28	-	TRBJ1-1	CASSSTGLNTEAFF	TGTGCCAGCAGTTCTACTGGTTTGAACACTGAAGCTTTCTTT
few	TRBV12-3/TRBV12-4	-	TRBJ2-7	CASSLGSFEQYF	TGTGCCAGCAGTTTAGGTAGTTTCGAGCAGTACTTC
few	TRBV5-1	TRBD1	TRBJ2-7	CASSLADRVHEQYF	TGCGCCAGCAGCTTGGCCGACAGGGTCCACGAGCAGTACTTC
few	TRBV21-1	-	TRBJ1-3	CASSNVQGGNTIYF	TGTGCCAGCAGCAACGTACAGGGTGGAAACACCATATATTTT
-	TRBV9	-	TRBJ1-5	CASSLTGESNQPQHF	TGTGCCAGCAGCTTAACGGGGGAGAGCAATCAGCCCCAGCATTTT
-	TRBV6-4	-	TRBJ1-2	CASSDSMSGARMRYTF	TGTGCCAGCAGTGACTCGATGTCAGGGGCCCGAATGCGGTACACCTTC
-	TRBV2	TRBD2	TRBJ2-1	CASSALASGYNEQFF	TGTGCCAGCAGTGCACTGGCTAGCGGTTACAATGAGCAGTTCTTC
few	TRBV19	-	TRBJ1-5	CASSIPDSNQPQHF	TGTGCCAGTAGTATTCCGGACAGTAATCAGCCCCAGCATTTT
-	TRBV6-5	-	TRBJ2-5	CASSRLEGETQYF	TGTGCCAGCAGCAGACTAGAGGGGGAGACCCAGTACTTC
-	TRBV24-1	-	TRBJ2-7	CATSDSGVGTSSSYEQYF	TGTGCCACCAGTGACTCCGGTGTAGGGACTTCCAGCTCCTACGAGCAGTACTTC
-	TRBV5-1	TRBD1	TRBJ2-3	CASSLGQGEDTQYF	TGCGCCAGCAGCTTAGGACAGGGTGAAGATACGCAGTATTTT
few	TRBV7-2	TRBD2	TRBJ2-5	CASSLGGRGETQYF	TGTGCCAGCAGCTTAGGTGGGAGGGGTGAGACCCAGTACTTC
-	TRBV5-1	-	TRBJ1-4	CASSSTGFEKLFF	TGCGCCAGCAGCTCTACAGGGTTTGAAAAACTGTTTTTT
once	TRBV10-3	TRBD1	TRBJ1-4	CAISDGTGANEKLFF	TGTGCCATCAGCGACGGGACAGGAGCTAATGAAAAACTGTTTTTT
-	TRBV5-1	-	TRBJ1-2	CASSSTGYKFGYGYTF	TGCGCCAGCAGCTCCACAGGGTATAAGTTCGGCTATGGCTACACCTTC
-	TRBV19	-	TRBJ1-1	CASEDSTQNTEAFF	TGTGCCAGCGAGGACAGCACACAGAACACTGAAGCTTTCTTT
-	TRBV28	TRBD1	TRBJ1-5	CASKITGGNQPQHF	TGTGCCAGCAAAATAACAGGGGGCAATCAGCCCCAGCATTTT
-	TRBV4-1	-	TRBJ2-7	CASSRRVGQQGSHEQYF	TGCGCCAGCAGCCGTCGAGTGGGGCAGCAGGGATCGCACGAGCAGTACTTC
-	TRBV6-5	-	TRBJ1-4	CASVGQLNNEKLFF	TGTGCCAGCGTCGGACAGCTCAATAATGAAAAACTGTTTTTT
-	TRBV6-2/TRBV6-3	TRBD1	TRBJ1-6	CASSYPDRGVNNSPLHF	TGTGCCAGCAGTTACCCTGACAGGGGTGTCAATAATTCACCCCTCCACTTT
-	TRBV18	-	TRBJ2-2	CASSPLTGELFF	TGTGCCAGCTCACCCCTCACCGGGGAGCTGTTTTTT
-	TRBV20-1	TRBD2	TRBJ2-1	CSASLAGVRNEQFF	TGCAGTGCTAGTCTAGCGGGGGTAAGAAATGAGCAGTTCTTC
-	TRBV19	TRBD1	TRBJ1-5	CASNRGFNQPQHF	TGTGCCAGTAACAGGGGGTTCAATCAGCCCCAGCATTTT
-	TRBV7-2	-	TRBJ2-1	CASSFDVSSYNEQFF	TGTGCCAGCAGCTTCGATGTGAGCTCCTACAATGAGCAGTTCTTC
-	TRBV5-4	TRBD2	TRBJ2-3	CASSTGGPLTDTQYF	TGTGCCAGCAGCACGGGAGGGCCATTGACAGATACGCAGTATTTT